The present T cell receptor (beta chain) was sequenced within a study of blood T cell repertoires in COVID-19. The CDR3 extends over 16 amino acids. Deletions cut 6 bases from V and 0 bases from J, with 18 bases between. Germline V gives CDR1 MDHEN, CDR2 SYDVKM. Some clones are missing from TCRdb's copy, which holds only in-frame ones; the method was immunoSEQ multiplex PCR. This table has 120,000 to 150,000 clones, around 86% appearing once. The rearrangement joins TRBV28 to TRBJ2-7; D may be TRBD2 (5 bases). The clonotype comes from a woman aged 80 or older with acute or convalescent COVID-19. The source material was peripheral blood. CDR3 amino acids: CASSAPSLDASYEQYF. DNA for the CDR3: TGTGCCAGCAGCGCGCCTAGCCTCGACGCCTCCTACGAGCAGTACTTC. The complete variable domain, with remaining parts taken from reference TRBV28 and TRBJ2-7, reads DVKVTQSSRYLVKRTGEKVFLECVQDMDHENMFWYRQDPGLGLRLIYFSYDVKMKEKGDIPEGYSVSREKKERFSLILESASTNQTSMYLCASSAPSLDASYEQYFGPGTRLTVT.